This T cell receptor beta chain was sequenced for a study of blood T cell repertoires in COVID-19. Study details: Researchers got acute and convalescent COVID-19 samples from the United States, Italy and Spain. Nucleic acid was either cDNA or gDNA, and it came from T cells, B-cell-depleted T cells, or PBMCs.

Study processing details: Amplification with reference gene primers provided the estimates of nucleated cell counts. The data were produced by immunoSEQ multiplex PCR, yet TCRdb's version contains in-frame clones alone and is incomplete. The V and J calls and clone size are taken from that table; D and trimming were inferred from the DNA. The profile shows about 230,000 clones, 84% of them singletons. V was cut by 5 bases and J by 6 bases, with 8 bases left in between. This CDR3 has 12 residues. Germline V lookup: CDR1 LNHDA, CDR2 SQIVND (reference sequence). Sequenced material: peripheral blood. The V and J genes are TRBV19 and TRBJ2-4; no firm D call. The receptor was isolated from a woman of 80 years or more with active or convalescent COVID-19. The CDR3 sequence: CASSGQSNIQYF. CDR3 sequence (DNA): TGTGCCAGTAGTGGCCAGTCAAACATTCAGTACTTC.